These 5 T cell receptor beta chains originate from one sample sequenced in a study of Tregs in tolerant kidney transplant recipients. The data were produced by immunoSEQ multiplex PCR, yet TCRdb's version contains in-frame clones alone and is incomplete. The table lists about 78,000 clones, less than 95% of them singletons. The source was Tregs from blood, collected before the transplant. The origin of the receptors is a human donor who received a combined kidney and bone marrow transplant.

This chain links TRBV6-1 with TRBJ1-4; D is ambiguous. The CDR3 has 13 amino acids. Trimming stripped 6 bases from V and 8 bases from J, with 13 bases between. Germline V gives CDR1 MNHNS, CDR2 SASEGT. The CDR3 coding sequence is TGTGCCAGCAGAGCCCCCGGAGGAGAAAAACTGTTTTTT. It is translated as CASRAPGGEKLFF.

On this clone: The junction departs from the called germline gene at one end, perhaps through a read error. The chain uses TRBV7-7 and TRBJ2-5, with TRBD1 matching over 9 bases. From germline, CDR1 is SSHAT and CDR2 FNYEAQ (reference sequence). The CDR3 extends over 15 amino acids. As DNA, the CDR3 is TGTGCTAGCAGCTTAGGGGAGACAGGGGGGGAGACCCAGTACTTC. Protein: CASSLGETGGETQYF. The full variable domain, rest sourced from reference TRBV7-7 and TRBJ2-5, is GAGVSQSPRYKVTKRGQDVTLRCDPISSHATLYWYQQALGQGPEFLTYFNYEAQPDKSGLPSDRFSAERPEGSISTLTIQRTEQRDSAMYRCASSLGETGGETQYFGPGTRLLVL.

The chain has TRBV5-1 and TRBJ2-7; D gene ambiguous. This CDR3 comprises 13 residues. The V end was cut by 4 bases, the J end by 3 bases, with 11 bases between. Germline CDR1 and CDR2: SGHRS and YFSETQ. The CDR3 protein is CASSGPGFYEQYF. As DNA, the CDR3 is TGCGCCAGCAGCGGCCCCGGGTTCTACGAGCAGTACTTC.

This clone was seen a single time. This chain uses TRBV7-2 with TRBJ2-1; a possible D gene is TRBD1 (5 bases). Germline V gene lookup returns CDR1 SGHTA and CDR2 FQGNSA. This CDR3 region has 17 residues. V was cut by 5 bases and J by 2 bases, with 19 bases left in between. The CDR3 spells CASSKRGHQAPYNEQFF. Written as DNA, the CDR3 is TGTGCCAGCAGCAAAAGGGGCCACCAGGCCCCCTACAATGAGCAGTTCTTC.

The chain couples TRBV19 to TRBJ1-5; 9 bases agree with TRBD1. Germline V gene lookup returns CDR1 LNHDA and CDR2 SQIVND (reference sequence). This CDR3 contains 16 residues. Trimming cost V 6 bases and J 3 bases; bases outside gene matches: 9. The CDR3 region has the DNA TGTGCCAGTAGGGTCAGGACAGGGGTTAACAATCAGCCCCAGCATTTT. Translating gives CASRVRTGVNNQPQHF.